This entry lists 14 T cell receptor beta chains sequenced from one sample in a study of blood T cell repertoires in COVID-19. TCRdb's copy holds only in-frame clones and misses some; the assay was immunoSEQ multiplex PCR. The sample holds under 150,000 clones, around 86% seen once. Sequencing was done on a sample of peripheral blood. The receptors originated from a man in his fifties or sixties with active COVID-19.

The J gene is TRBJ1-2, the V gene TRBV7-2, with D possibly TRBD1 on 6 matching bases. The CDR3 totals 15 residues. CDR1 SGHTA and CDR2 FQGNSA come from the germline V gene. Trimming pared 5 bases from V and 4 bases from J, leaving 17 bases between. This CDR3 reads CASSRQTQGSYGYTF. In DNA, the CDR3 is TGTGCCAGCAGCCGCCAGACACAGGGTAGCTATGGCTACACCTTC.

V is TRBV6-5 and J is TRBJ1-1; tentative D call: TRBD1 (5 bases). Between the trimmed V and J ends, which lost 4 bases and 7 bases, there was a span of 13 bases. Germline assignment: CDR1 MNHEY and CDR2 SVGAGI. The CDR3 runs 13 residues. The CDR3 sequence: CASSSGGGYEAFF. Here the CDR3 DNA reads TGTGCCAGCAGTTCCGGGGGGGGGTATGAAGCTTTCTTT.

As for this clone: Mismatch with germline at one junction end may stem from a read error. The chain joins TRBV6-1 to TRBJ1-2; the match to TRBD1 covers 11 bases. Per germline, CDR1 MNHNS and CDR2 SASEGT. The CDR3 has 14 residues. The CDR3 is CASGEGQGVSGYTF. CDR3 DNA: TGTGCCAGCGGTGAGGGACAGGGGGTGTCTGGCTACACCTTC.

This clone was detected only a few times. The rearrangement uses TRBV12-3 or TRBV12-4 and TRBJ2-3; D is undetermined. The CDR3 extends over 13 amino acids. V was pared by 7 bases and J by 10 bases, with 18 bases between. The CDR3 here is CASTQRIEWAQYF. In DNA, the CDR3 is TGTGCCAGCACCCAGAGGATAGAATGGGCGCAGTATTTT.

This chain uses TRBV27 with TRBJ2-3; 13 bases map to TRBD2. The CDR3 spans 15 residues. Germline assignment: CDR1 MNHEY and CDR2 SMNVEV (reference sequence). V was clipped by 2 bases and J by 8 bases; unmatched bases: 4. CDR3 amino acids: CASSLTSGGAGTQYF. CDR3 sequence (DNA): TGTGCCAGCAGTTTAACTAGCGGGGGGGCCGGTACGCAGTATTTT.

This clone was seen more than once but under ten times. The V call is TRBV7-9, the J call TRBJ1-1, with a weak D call TRBD1 (5 bases). This CDR3 comprises 14 residues. Germline assignment: CDR1 SEHNR and CDR2 FQNEAQ (reference sequence). V dropped 5 bases and J dropped 6 bases, with 16 bases sitting between them. The chain's CDR3 is CASSPGRWEAEAFF. DNA for the CDR3: TGTGCCAGCAGCCCGGGGCGGTGGGAGGCTGAAGCTTTCTTT. The whole variable domain, filled in from reference TRBV7-9 and TRBJ1-1, reads DTGVSQNPRHKITKRGQNVTFRCDPISEHNRLYWYRQTLGQGPEFLTYFQNEAQLEKSRLLSDRFSAERPKGSFSTLEIQRTEQGDSAMYLCASSPGRWEAEAFFGQGTRLTVV.

This chain joins TRBV5-4 and TRBJ2-3; 9 bases line up with TRBD2. Germline assignment: CDR1 SGHNT and CDR2 YYREEE (reference sequence). The CDR3 sequence is 17 residues long. V shed 0 bases and J 1 base; nucleotides not matched to a gene: 6. CDR3 coding DNA: TGTGCCAGCAGCTTGGTCTTTAGCGGGGGTGGCACAGATACGCAGTATTTT. Translating it yields CASSLVFSGGGTDTQYF. The entire variable domain, with the rest obtained from reference TRBV5-4 and TRBJ2-3, is as follows: ETGVTQSPTHLIKTRGQQVTLRCSSQSGHNTVSWYQQALGQGPQFIFQYYREEENGRGNFPPRFSGLQFPNYSSELNVNALELDDSALYLCASSLVFSGGGTDTQYFGPGTRLTVL.

The V call is TRBV5-8, the J call TRBJ2-7; maybe TRBD2 (6 bases). Trimming cost V 7 bases and J 4 bases, with 15 bases left between them. The germline V gene has CDR1 SGHTS and CDR2 YDEGEE. The CDR3 consists of 13 residues. In DNA, the CDR3 is TGTGCCAGCCTGGACGGGACTGTTTACGAGCAGTACTTC. Amino acids: CASLDGTVYEQYF.

CDR3 region: CATSDGFGTRQYF. Written as DNA, the CDR3 is TGTGCCACCAGTGATGGCTTCGGGACAAGGCAGTACTTC. The chain has TRBV24-1 and TRBJ2-7, with D perhaps matching TRBD1 (6 bases). Trimming removed 3 bases at V and 9 bases at J, with 14 bases between. CDR3 length: 13 residues. The germline V gene has CDR1 KGHDR and CDR2 SFDVKD.

The chain has TRBV5-4 and TRBJ2-3; D is unresolved. The V end was cut by 4 bases, the J end by 2 bases, with 8 bases between. The CDR3 is 13 amino acids. Germline V gives CDR1 SGHNT, CDR2 YYREEE (reference sequence). The DNA of the CDR3 is TGTGCCAGCAGCACTCCCTTCACAGATACGCAGTATTTT. Translated, it gives CASSTPFTDTQYF.

The rearrangement joins TRBV11-2 to TRBJ2-1, with D maybe TRBD2 (5 bases). The V end lost 6 bases, the J end lost 5 bases, and 11 bases lay between the germline ends. CDR3 length equals 13 residues. Germline V gene data show CDR1 as SGHAT and CDR2 as FQNNGV. The CDR3, as DNA: TGTGCCAGCAGGAGGGTAGGGAACAATGAGCAGTTCTTC. Translating gives CASRRVGNNEQFF. Full variable domain (remainder filled in from reference TRBV11-2 and TRBJ2-1): EAGVAQSPRYKIIEKRQSVAFWCNPISGHATLYWYQQILGQGPKLLIQFQNNGVVDDSQLPKDRFSAERLKGVDSTLKIQPAKLEDSAVYLCASRRVGNNEQFFGPGTRLTVL.

The V and J genes are TRBV7-2 and TRBJ2-2, with TRBD1 identical over 7 bases. Germline CDR1 and CDR2: SGHTA and FQGNSA. The J segment lost 3 bases and the V segment lost 6 bases, leaving 10 bases of the junction unmatched. The length of the CDR3 is 16 residues. CDR3 in amino acids: CASRKQGPGDTGELFF. The DNA for the CDR3 is TGTGCCAGCAGAAAACAGGGGCCCGGGGACACCGGGGAGCTGTTTTTT.

The chain combines TRBV12-5 with TRBJ1-2; the D gene is possibly TRBD1 (6 bases). The V gene's germline CDR1 is LGHNT and CDR2 FRNRAP. V was cut by 7 bases and J by 4 bases, with 19 bases left in between. The CDR3 totals 15 residues. The CDR3 sequence is CASALTGGAPYGYTF. In DNA form, the CDR3 reads TGTGCTAGTGCCCTGACGGGGGGGGCTCCCTATGGCTACACCTTC. Full variable domain (remainder filled in from reference TRBV12-5 and TRBJ1-2): DARVTQTPRHKVTEMGQEVTMRCQPILGHNTVFWYRQTMMQGLELLAYFRNRAPLDDSGMPKDRFSAEMPDATLATLKIQPSEPRDSAVYFCASALTGGAPYGYTFGSGTRLTVV.

V and J are TRBV7-2 and TRBJ2-5, with a possible D match to TRBD1 (5 bases). Trimming cost V 4 bases and J 4 bases, with 13 bases left between them. Looked up from germline, CDR1 is SGHTA and CDR2 is FQGNSA. The CDR3 has 14 residues. CDR3 region: CASSSVGVLETQYF. The CDR3 DNA reads as TGTGCCAGCAGCTCGGTAGGGGTTCTAGAGACCCAGTACTTC.